The 27 T cell receptor beta chains presented below share a single source sample, sequenced in a study of cytomegalovirus exposure and HLA in healthy donors. 60 Vbeta and 13 Jbeta primers were used in PCR. Some clones are missing from TCRdb's copy, which holds only in-frame ones; the method was immunoSEQ multiplex PCR. The data contain roughly 40,000 clones, over 70% of them singletons. The source material was PBMCs. Receptor source: a middle-aged man in good health and CMV-seronegative.

V usage is TRBV5-5 and J usage is TRBJ2-3; 7 bases are shared with TRBD1. Germline V gives CDR1 SGHKS, CDR2 YYEKEE (reference sequence). The CDR3 has 15 amino acids. Germline trimming cut 3 bases from V and 4 bases from J; bases unmatched to any gene: 8. CDR3 bases: TGTGCCAGCAGCTACCTCGCGACAGGGTCAGATACGCAGTATTTT. It yields the protein CASSYLATGSDTQYF.

The chain recombines TRBV19 with TRBJ2-2; 11 bases line up with TRBD1. The trim removed 4 bases at V and 5 bases at J, leaving 3 bases unmatched. CDR3 length equals 15 residues. Germline V lookup: CDR1 LNHDA, CDR2 SQIVND (reference sequence). The CDR3 DNA sequence: TGTGCCAGTAGTACCGGGACAGGGGGAACCGGGGAGCTGTTTTTT. Amino acids: CASSTGTGGTGELFF.

This clone came up a few times. V and J are TRBV27 and TRBJ2-1; no firm D call. Trimming pared 5 bases from V and 10 bases from J, leaving 12 bases between. CDR1 is MNHEY and CDR2 is SMNVEV in the germline V gene (reference sequence). The CDR3 sequence is 12 residues long. This CDR3 is CASSPYRQEQFF. CDR3 DNA sequence: TGTGCCAGCAGTCCCTACCGTCAAGAGCAGTTCTTC.

V gene TRBV4-3 combines with J gene TRBJ2-3; D is possibly TRBD1 (5 bases). This CDR3 has 13 residues. V lost 2 bases, J lost 6 bases, and 9 bases lay in between. From germline, CDR1 is LGHNA and CDR2 YSLEER. The CDR3 is CASSQFRVDTQYF. The CDR3 nucleotides read TGCGCCAGCAGCCAATTCAGGGTGGATACGCAGTATTTT.

This sequence joins TRBV4-2 and TRBJ2-1; D may be TRBD1 (5 bases). Germline-derived CDR1 and CDR2 are LGHNA and YNFKEQ. V was clipped by 0 bases and J by 3 bases, with 12 bases between them. CDR3 length equals 16 residues. The CDR3 loop is CASSQDPGSDYNEQFF. The CDR3 nucleotides are TGTGCCAGCAGCCAAGATCCAGGGTCTGACTACAATGAGCAGTTCTTC.

The rearrangement links TRBV19 to TRBJ1-2, with TRBD1 identical over 8 bases. The CDR3 runs to 14 residues. With V trimmed by 5 bases and J by 6 bases, 8 bases remained unmatched. Germline CDR1 reads LNHDA; CDR2 reads SQIVND (reference sequence). The CDR3 bases are TGTGCCAGTAGTTCCTACCGGGACAGGAATGGCTACACCTTC. It is translated as CASSSYRDRNGYTF.

The chain links TRBV7-6 to TRBJ2-5; the D is unclear. Looked up from germline, CDR1 is SGHVS and CDR2 is FNYEAQ. V was trimmed by 4 bases and J by 1 base, leaving 7 bases between them. The CDR3 runs to 13 residues. The DNA for the CDR3 is TGTGCCAGCAGCTCCCTCCCCCAAGAGACCCAGTACTTC. Its translation is CASSSLPQETQYF.

The V call is TRBV21-1, the J call TRBJ2-7; the table names TRBD2, a call not compared with the DNA. TRBV21-1 is tagged as a pseudogene. This CDR3 is built from 16 residues. This CDR3 reads CASSKRRTTLVFEQYF. For the CDR3, the DNA is TGTGCCAGCAGCAAACGAAGGACTACTCTGGTATTTGAGCAGTACTTC.

This chain connects TRBV11-3 to TRBJ2-2; 9 nucleotides line up with TRBD2. From germline, CDR1 is SGHNT and CDR2 YENEEA. The CDR3 has 15 amino acids. The V gene end was trimmed by 4 bases and the J gene end by 6 bases; junction bases not matched to a gene: 6. The CDR3 region is CASSSTAGGAGELFF. The CDR3 nucleotides read TGTGCCAGCAGCTCTACAGCGGGGGGCGCCGGGGAGCTGTTTTTT.

In its sample, this clone was seen once. The chain joins TRBV5-1 to TRBJ2-7, with TRBD1 matching over 7 bases. V lost 4 bases and J lost 2; bases outside the gene matches: 6. CDR3 length: 14 amino acids. The germline CDR1 and CDR2 sequences are SGHRS and YFSETQ. The CDR3 coding sequence is TGCGCCAGCAGCCTCCGGGACAGAGCCTACGAGCAGTACTTC. Protein sequence: CASSLRDRAYEQYF.

To note about this clone: The same CDR3 also results from other DNA sequences found in this sample. The chain links TRBV18 to TRBJ2-7, with D perhaps matching TRBD1 (5 bases). The CDR3 is made up of 11 amino acids. Trimming pared 5 bases from V and 5 bases from J, leaving 7 bases between. The germline V gene has CDR1 KGHSH and CDR2 LQKENI. CDR3 sequence reads: CASSRGNEQYF. CDR3 sequence (DNA): TGTGCCAGCTCAAGGGGAAACGAGCAGTACTTC.

The chain couples TRBV6-6 to TRBJ2-7; D is possibly TRBD1 (5 bases). The germline V and J ends were trimmed by 0 bases and 4 bases, with 7 bases remaining between them. The CDR3 consists of 13 residues. Germline V gene sequence: CDR1 MNHNY, CDR2 SVGAGI (reference sequence). CDR3: CASSYSRGYEQYF. The CDR3 DNA is TGTGCCAGCAGTTACTCTAGGGGATACGAGCAGTACTTC.

DNA for the CDR3: TGTGCCAGCAGTTTCGGCCGACAGGGCCCTAATGAAAAACTGTTTTTT. Protein sequence: CASSFGRQGPNEKLFF. This chain uses TRBV6-5 with TRBJ1-4; TRBD1 matches at 7 bases. Looked up from germline, CDR1 is MNHEY and CDR2 is SVGAGI. Losses at the gene ends were 4 bases for V and 3 bases for J; bases not matched to a gene: 8. This CDR3 has 16 residues.

This rearrangement joins TRBV4-2 to TRBJ2-4, with TRBD2 matching over 10 bases. The CDR3 is made up of 20 amino acids. Germline-derived CDR1 and CDR2 are LGHNA and YNFKEQ. After removal of 2 bases from V and 3 bases from J, the junction contained 16 bases not matched to a gene. This CDR3 reads CASSQSSLAGGLGDKNIQYF. CDR3 DNA: TGTGCCAGCAGCCAATCATCCTTAGCGGGAGGACTGGGGGACAAAAACATTCAGTACTTC.

This chain uses TRBV27 with TRBJ2-7; tentative D call: TRBD1 (5 bases). The CDR3 is made up of 14 amino acids. Per the germline V gene, CDR1 is MNHEY and CDR2 is SMNVEV (reference sequence). V was shortened by 6 bases and J by 6 bases, with 18 bases between the two germline ends. Here the CDR3 reads CASRPRGTASEQYF. The CDR3 nucleotides are TGTGCCAGCAGACCAAGGGGCACAGCCAGCGAGCAGTACTTC.

The CDR3, as DNA: TGTGCCAGCAGCTTTCGTCGGGAAGCTTTCTTT. Encoded protein: CASSFRREAFF. The chain has TRBV7-2 and TRBJ1-1, with D uncertain. The CDR3 has 11 residues. CDR1 and CDR2 from the germline V gene are SGHTA and FQGNSA. V was clipped by 3 bases and J by 8 bases, with 7 bases between them.

Worth noting for this clone: Its ends do not fully match the called genes, so a read error is possible. J is TRBJ2-7 and V is TRBV5-1; possible D gene TRBD2, 6 bases. Germline lookup yields CDR1 SGHRS and CDR2 YFSETQ. The CDR3 has 14 amino acids. The CDR3 DNA sequence: TGTGCCAGCAGCTATGCCTCGCGGGACTACGAGCAGTACTTC. Its translation is CASSYASRDYEQYF. Full variable domain (missing parts from reference TRBV5-1 and TRBJ2-7): KAGVTQTPRYLIKTRGQQVTLSCSPISGHRSVSWYQQTPGQGLQFLFEYFSETQRNKGNFPGRFSGRQFSNSRSEMNVSTLELGDSALYLCASSYASRDYEQYFGPGTRLTVT.

The chain couples TRBV7-2 to TRBJ2-3; D possibly corresponds to TRBD1 (5 bases). Germline V gives CDR1 SGHTA, CDR2 FQGNSA. The CDR3 is made up of 14 amino acids. Trimming removed 10 bases at V and 2 bases at J, with 16 bases between. The CDR3 region is CATKVGPHTDTQYF. CDR3 nucleotide sequence: TGTGCCACTAAGGTGGGGCCCCACACAGATACGCAGTATTTT.

The CDR3 loop reads CASSPSDSGNTIYF. CDR3 nucleotides: TGCGCCAGCAGCCCTTCAGACTCTGGAAACACCATATATTTT. The rearrangement uses TRBV5-1 and TRBJ1-3; D call uncertain. Trimming shortened V by 4 bases and J by 0 bases, and 8 bases separated the two germline ends. The CDR3 consists of 14 residues. Germline V gene sequence: CDR1 SGHRS, CDR2 YFSETQ.

The chain employs TRBV19 and TRBJ2-2; 8 bases line up with TRBD2. J gave up 6 bases and V 6 bases, and 6 bases lay outside the gene matches. The CDR3 sequence is 14 residues long. Germline CDR1 is LNHDA and CDR2 is SQIVND (reference sequence). The CDR3 sequence is CASRWTSFSGELFF. CDR3 sequence (DNA): TGTGCCAGTAGATGGACTAGCTTTTCCGGGGAGCTGTTTTTT.

The rearrangement uses TRBV4-1 and TRBJ2-1; TRBD2 aligns across 12 bases. CDR1 and CDR2 (germline): MGHRA, YSYEKL. J lost 9 bases, V lost 0 bases, and 9 bases had no gene match. The CDR3 covers 17 residues. CDR3 region: CASSQDKASGGAVEQFF. The CDR3 DNA is TGCGCCAGCAGCCAAGATAAGGCTAGCGGGGGGGCCGTTGAGCAGTTCTTC.

This rearrangement joins TRBV29-1 to TRBJ2-5; TRBD2 is a possible D gene (6 bases). The CDR3 consists of 13 residues. Germline assignment: CDR1 SQVTM and CDR2 ANQGSEA. The V and J ends lost 7 bases and 3 bases respectively, with 15 bases between them. The CDR3 loop is CSARGSGEETQYF. CDR3 nucleotide sequence: TGCAGCGCCCGGGGGAGTGGGGAAGAGACCCAGTACTTC.

The genes are TRBV4-3 and TRBJ2-3, with 9 bases identical to TRBD2. V was clipped by 4 bases and J by 0 bases; unmatched bases: 2. The CDR3 is 15 amino acids. Germline CDR1 LGHNA, CDR2 YSLEER. The DNA of the CDR3 is TGCGCCAGCAGCCCCGGGACTAGCAGCACAGATACGCAGTATTTT. This codes for CASSPGTSSTDTQYF.

This sequence joins TRBV5-1 and TRBJ2-3; D is unclear. This CDR3 has 15 amino acids. From germline, CDR1 is SGHRS and CDR2 YFSETQ. The V gene lost 7 bases and the J gene lost 2 bases, with 17 bases spanning the gap. CDR3 in amino acids: CASRPRGQTTDTQYF. The CDR3 bases are TGCGCCAGCCGCCCCCGAGGTCAGACCACAGATACGCAGTATTTT.

V usage is TRBV18 and J usage is TRBJ1-5; D remains unclear. Deletions cut 3 bases from V and 0 bases from J, with 9 bases between. CDR3 length: 15 amino acids. CDR1 and CDR2 from the germline V gene are KGHSH and LQKENI. CDR3 amino acids: CASSPSVNSNQPQHF. DNA for the CDR3: TGTGCCAGCTCACCCTCGGTAAATAGCAATCAGCCCCAGCATTTT. Using reference TRBV18 and TRBJ1-5 for the parts outside the CDR3, the full variable domain is NAGVMQNPRHLVRRRGQEARLRCSPMKGHSHVYWYRQLPEEGLKFMVYLQKENIIDESGMPKERFSAEFPKEGPSILRIQQVVRGDSAAYFCASSPSVNSNQPQHFGDGTRLSIL.

The CDR3 sequence is CASAFGGTDTQYF. The CDR3 DNA reads TGTGCCAGCGCTTTCGGGGGCACAGATACGCAGTATTTT. V gene TRBV7-9 combines with J gene TRBJ2-3, with D possibly TRBD2 on 5 matching bases. The CDR3 extends over 13 amino acids. Germline-derived CDR1 and CDR2 are SEHNR and FQNEAQ (reference sequence). V was shortened by 8 bases and J by 1 base, with 10 bases between the two germline ends.

This chain connects TRBV18 to TRBJ2-5; 7 bases match TRBD1. The end of the DNA is better explained by TRBJ2-7, so the J call may be wrong. Germline assignment: CDR1 KGHSH and CDR2 LQKENI. This CDR3 has 18 residues. The CDR3 loop reads CASSPQNRGPNFLHEQYF. CDR3 nucleotide sequence: TGTGCCAGCTCACCCCAGAACAGGGGTCCTAATTTCCTCCACGAGCAGTACTTC.